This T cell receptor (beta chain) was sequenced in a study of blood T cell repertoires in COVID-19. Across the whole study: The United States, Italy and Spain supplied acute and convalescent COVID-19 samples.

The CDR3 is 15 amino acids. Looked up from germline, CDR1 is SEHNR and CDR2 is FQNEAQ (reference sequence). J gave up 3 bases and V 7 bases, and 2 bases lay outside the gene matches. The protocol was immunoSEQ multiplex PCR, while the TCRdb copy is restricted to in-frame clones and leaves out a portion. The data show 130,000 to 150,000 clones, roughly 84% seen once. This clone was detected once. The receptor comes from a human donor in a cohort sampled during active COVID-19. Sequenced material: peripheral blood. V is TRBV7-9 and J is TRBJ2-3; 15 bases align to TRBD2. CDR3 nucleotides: TGTGCCAGCACCGGACTAGCGGGGGGGACAGATACGCAGTATTTT. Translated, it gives CASTGLAGGTDTQYF.